This entry features one TCR beta chain sequence. What it binds is unknown. This sample is part of a study of Ad26.COV2.S vaccination and SARS-CoV-2 variants. Study-level points and caveats: Vaccinated individuals (as opposed to placebo recipients) had higher spike-specific TCR breadth. The TCR breadth and depth analyses may have produced an underestimate of total T cell responses. With respect to non-spike TCR breadth, vaccine and placebo recipients were similar.

The germline CDR1 and CDR2 sequences are SGHNT and YYREEE (reference sequence). The CDR3 length is 15 residues. V shed 4 bases and J shed 5 bases, with 18 bases lying between them. TCRdb's table, derived via immunoSEQ multiplex PCR, lists solely in-frame clones and lacks some. The table has roughly 100,000 clones, about three quarters seen once. The chain combines TRBV5-4 with TRBJ2-5; no firm D call. The sample consisted of peripheral blood, taken after recovery from COVID-19. This sequence was found in a human donor who had recovered from COVID-19. CDR3 in DNA: TGTGCCAGCAGCCCGGAGCGACTCGGCCGGGAGACCCAGTACTTC. It yields the protein CASSPERLGRETQYF.